The subject of this entry is one T cell receptor (beta chain). The data were obtained in a study of blood T cells in healthy people across ages. V gave up 0 bases and J gave up 2 bases, with 8 bases separating them. This CDR3 comprises 14 residues. Germline CDR1 LGHNA, CDR2 YSLEER. The use of a sample-barcoded 5' primer and a J-beta primer mix characterized a second PCR of 7 to 11 cycles. Every single cDNA molecule received a tag from a template-switch adaptor with 12 random nucleotides. TCRdb re-analysed the 5' RACE reads in MiXCR, keeping a single row per CDR3 protein. The sample yields 1.4 million or so distinct CDR3 sequences, roughly 43% seen once.

J is TRBJ2-7 and V is TRBV4-3; D is unclear. The clonotype was recovered from a woman younger than 30 in good health. The sequenced material came from blood. CDR3 nucleotide sequence: TGCGCCAGCAGCCAAGATCTTAACACCTACGAGCAGTACTTC. Residues: CASSQDLNTYEQYF.